This entry concerns a single T cell receptor (beta chain). This entry belongs to a study of shared clonotypes between healthy human individuals. Clones were sequenced by immunoSEQ multiplex PCR, and TCRdb holds only the in-frame ones, with some missing. The table includes 2,500,000 or so clones, under 95% detected once. The CDR3 covers 15 residues. The V gene's germline CDR1 is MNHEY and CDR2 SMNVEV (reference sequence). The ends lost 2 bases at V and 4 bases at J; junction bases unmatched: 1. The sample comprised naive CD4+ T cells from PBMCs. As for subset: CD45RA+ positively selected. The chain recombines TRBV27 with TRBJ2-5; 13 bases fit TRBD2. The sequence was collected from a man between 18 and 35 years old in good health. Some clones in this sample may be carry-over from other donors' samples. The CDR3 loop is CASSLGTSGIETQYF. In nucleotides, the CDR3 is TGTGCCAGCAGTTTAGGGACTAGCGGGATAGAGACCCAGTACTTC.